This T cell receptor beta chain was captured in a study of shared clonotypes between healthy human individuals. Study observations and caveats: Among non-shared clonotypes, generation probabilities were lower than among those shared by all four donors.

Germline lookup yields CDR1 GTSNPN and CDR2 SVGIG (reference sequence). V was pared by 2 bases and J by 10 bases, with 8 bases between. The CDR3 runs 11 residues. Sequencing used immunoSEQ multiplex PCR; TCRdb keeps in-frame clones, though not all of them. The data show roughly 2.5 million clones, around 94% seen once. For this clone: Its antigen is unidentified.

This sequence originates from a man in his late teens or twenties in good health. Sequencing was carried out using naive CD4+ T cells sorted from blood. Subset meaning: CD45RA+ positively selected. This rearrangement joins TRBV30 to TRBJ1-4, with a possible D match to TRBD1 (6 bases). In DNA form, the CDR3 reads TGTGCCTGGAGTCAACAGGGAAAACTGTTTTTT. It translates to CAWSQQGKLFF.